This TCR beta chain was sequenced for a study of cytomegalovirus exposure and HLA in healthy donors. About the study: The Caucasian-associated ancestry cluster contained about four fifths of the approximately 400 genotyped donors.

Findings of the study overall: An apparent linkage of common viral pathogens to several of the most significant clusters emerged in a later analysis. One cluster of highly shared sequence variants probably arose as a sequencing artifact.

The CDR3 is 15 residues long. The germline V gene has CDR1 SGHTS and CDR2 YDEGEE. The PCR had 60 Vbeta and 13 Jbeta primers. The repertoire was sequenced with immunoSEQ multiplex PCR; TCRdb's copy has only in-frame clones and lacks some. The table records approximately 190,000 clones, 87% of them present only once. While unrecorded immune exposures were likely, the donors were nominally healthy when sampled. On this clone itself: The antigen is not known.

The sample comprised PBMCs. The genes are TRBV5-8 and TRBJ2-5, with TRBD2 identical over 8 bases. The DNA end lines up better with TRBJ2-7; the J call may be wrong. The TCR was taken from a man aged 25 to 40 in good health and CMV-seronegative. The CDR3 bases are TGTGCCAGCAGGGGCCGGGGGGGCCCATACTACGAGCAGTACTTC. Translation: CASRGRGGPYYEQYF.